Here is one TCR beta chain with its context. Its specificity is unknown. 60 Vbeta and 13 Jbeta primers were used in PCR. Source study methods: Approximately 11 million of 80 million to 85 million unique TCR beta chains were shared, per a later count. Sequencing used immunoSEQ multiplex PCR; TCRdb keeps in-frame clones, though not all of them. The V and J calls and clone size come from that table; D and trimming were worked out from the DNA. Of about 4,900 clones in the sample, 81% are singletons; the top ten hold roughly 5.7%. Germline lookup yields CDR1 MNHEY and CDR2 SVGAGI. The CDR3 loop spans 14 amino acids. V shed 7 bases and J shed 12 bases, with 19 bases lying between them. This entry belongs to a study of cytomegalovirus exposure and HLA in healthy donors. The study's findings and limits: Earlier results showed most TCR beta V segments being productive about 87% or about 30% of the time.

This cohort consisted of healthy bone marrow donors. The origin of this receptor is a woman in her forties in good health and CMV-seropositive. Sequencing was carried out using PBMCs. The V call is TRBV6-5, the J call TRBJ1-6; weak D call: TRBD1 (6 bases). The CDR3 region has the DNA TGTGCCAGCACCAGGGACACCTTTGGGGGACCCCTCCACTTT. Protein: CASTRDTFGGPLHF.